This TCR beta chain was captured by sequencing in a study of cytotoxic CD8 clonotypes in ibrutinib-treated CLL. The wider study: The authors obtained response samples at a median of approximately 12 months of treatment, range 6 to 36. Regarding the study as a whole: Baseline clonality exceeded age-matched healthy donors and tracked circulating CD8+ T-cell counts. Few clonotypes were public, and these shrank or held steady under treatment.

The protocol was immunoSEQ multiplex PCR, while the TCRdb copy is restricted to in-frame clones and leaves out a portion. The sample contains roughly 170,000 clones, roughly four fifths of which appear only once. PBMCs that had been cryopreserved were the source of about 2 micrograms of genomic DNA for TCR beta libraries. Remarks on this clone: Its antigen is unidentified.

Trimming left V 2 bases short and J 10 bases short, with 15 bases between. CDR1 is MNHEY, CDR2 SMNVEV, per germline (reference sequence). The length of the CDR3 is 14 residues. The clonotype originates from a human donor with chronic lymphocytic leukemia. The rearrangement joins TRBV27 to TRBJ2-1; either TRBD1 or TRBD2 may fit D (5 bases each). Sequenced here: PBMCs, sampled after 24 months of ibrutinib treatment. In DNA form, the CDR3 reads TGTGCCAGCAGTTTAGGGCGAGGGGTTGGAGAGCAGTTCTTC. This translates into CASSLGRGVGEQFF.